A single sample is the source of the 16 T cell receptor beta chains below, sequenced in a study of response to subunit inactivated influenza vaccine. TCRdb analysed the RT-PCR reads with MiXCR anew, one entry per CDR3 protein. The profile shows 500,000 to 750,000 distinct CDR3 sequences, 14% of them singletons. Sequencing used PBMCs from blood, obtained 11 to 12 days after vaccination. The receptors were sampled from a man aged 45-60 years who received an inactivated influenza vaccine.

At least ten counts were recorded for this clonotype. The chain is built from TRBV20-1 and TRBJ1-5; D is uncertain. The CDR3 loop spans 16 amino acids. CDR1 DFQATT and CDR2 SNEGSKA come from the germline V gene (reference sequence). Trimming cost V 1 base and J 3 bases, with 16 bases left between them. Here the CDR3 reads CSARGIVYSYNQPQHF. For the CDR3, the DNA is TGCAGTGCTAGAGGCATAGTGTACAGTTACAATCAGCCCCAGCATTTT.

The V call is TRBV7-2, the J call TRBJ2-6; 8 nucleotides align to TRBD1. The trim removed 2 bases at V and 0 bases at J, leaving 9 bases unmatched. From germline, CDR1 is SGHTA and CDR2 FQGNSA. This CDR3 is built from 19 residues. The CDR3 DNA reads TGTGCCAGCAGCTTACGCCCGGGACAGGTTCGCTCTGGGGCCAACGTCCTGACTTTC. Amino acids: CASSLRPGQVRSGANVLTF.

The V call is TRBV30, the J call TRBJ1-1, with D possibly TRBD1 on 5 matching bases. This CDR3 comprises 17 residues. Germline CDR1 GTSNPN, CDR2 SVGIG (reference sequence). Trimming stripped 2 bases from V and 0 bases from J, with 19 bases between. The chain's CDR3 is CAWSRRGASLMNTEAFF. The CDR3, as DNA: TGTGCCTGGAGTCGGAGGGGCGCCTCTCTAATGAACACTGAAGCTTTCTTT.

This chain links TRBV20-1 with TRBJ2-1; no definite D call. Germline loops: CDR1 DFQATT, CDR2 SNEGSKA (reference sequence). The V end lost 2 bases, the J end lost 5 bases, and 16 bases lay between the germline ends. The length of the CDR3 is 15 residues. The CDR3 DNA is TGCAGTGCTAGATTAGGCAGAATTGCGAACAATGAGCAGTTCTTC. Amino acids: CSARLGRIANNEQFF.

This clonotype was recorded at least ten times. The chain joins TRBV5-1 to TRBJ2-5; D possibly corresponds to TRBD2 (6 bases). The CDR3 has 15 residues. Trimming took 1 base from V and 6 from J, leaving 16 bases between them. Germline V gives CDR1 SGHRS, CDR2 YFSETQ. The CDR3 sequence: CASSLYPGAEKTQYF. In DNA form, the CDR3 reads TGCGCCAGCAGCTTGTACCCGGGAGCGGAGAAGACCCAGTACTTC.

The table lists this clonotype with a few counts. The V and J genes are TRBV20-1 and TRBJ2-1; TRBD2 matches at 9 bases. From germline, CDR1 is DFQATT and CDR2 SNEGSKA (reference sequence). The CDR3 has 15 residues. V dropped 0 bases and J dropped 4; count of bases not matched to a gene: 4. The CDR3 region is CSARDGLATYNEQFF. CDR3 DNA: TGCAGTGCTAGAGACGGACTAGCGACGTACAATGAGCAGTTCTTC.

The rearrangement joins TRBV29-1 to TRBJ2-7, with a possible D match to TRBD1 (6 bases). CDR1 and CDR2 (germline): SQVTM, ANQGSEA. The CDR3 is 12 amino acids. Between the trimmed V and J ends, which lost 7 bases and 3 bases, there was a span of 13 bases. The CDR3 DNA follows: TGCAGCGCTGAGGGACAACTCTACGAGCAGTACTTC. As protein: CSAEGQLYEQYF.

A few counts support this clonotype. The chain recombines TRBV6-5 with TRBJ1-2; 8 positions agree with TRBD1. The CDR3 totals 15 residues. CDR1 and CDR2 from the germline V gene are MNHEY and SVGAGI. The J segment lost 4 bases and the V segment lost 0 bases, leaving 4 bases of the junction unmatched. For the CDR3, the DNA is TGTGCCAGCAGTTACTCTGTAACAGGGGGCTATGGCTACACCTTC. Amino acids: CASSYSVTGGYGYTF.

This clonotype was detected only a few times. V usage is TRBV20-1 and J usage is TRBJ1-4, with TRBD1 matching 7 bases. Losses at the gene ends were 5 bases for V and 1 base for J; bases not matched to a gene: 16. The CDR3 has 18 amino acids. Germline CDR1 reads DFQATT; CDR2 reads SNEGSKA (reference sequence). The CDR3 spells CSARGTVSELITNEKLFF. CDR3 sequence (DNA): TGCAGTGCTCGAGGGACAGTTTCGGAGCTAATAACTAATGAAAAACTGTTTTTT.

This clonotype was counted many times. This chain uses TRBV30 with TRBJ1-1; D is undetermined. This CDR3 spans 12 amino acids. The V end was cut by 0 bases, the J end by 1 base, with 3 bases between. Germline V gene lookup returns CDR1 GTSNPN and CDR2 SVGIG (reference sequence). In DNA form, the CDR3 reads TGTGCCTGGAGTGTTGGGAACACTGAAGCTTTCTTT. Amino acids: CAWSVGNTEAFF.

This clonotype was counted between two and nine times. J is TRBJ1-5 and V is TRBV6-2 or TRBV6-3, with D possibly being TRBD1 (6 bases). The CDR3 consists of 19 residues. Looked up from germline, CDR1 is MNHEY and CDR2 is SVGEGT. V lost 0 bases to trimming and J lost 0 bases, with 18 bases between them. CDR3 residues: CASSYSAGTSIYSNQPQHF. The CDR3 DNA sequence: TGTGCCAGCAGTTACTCGGCCGGGACAAGTATTTATAGCAATCAGCCCCAGCATTTT.

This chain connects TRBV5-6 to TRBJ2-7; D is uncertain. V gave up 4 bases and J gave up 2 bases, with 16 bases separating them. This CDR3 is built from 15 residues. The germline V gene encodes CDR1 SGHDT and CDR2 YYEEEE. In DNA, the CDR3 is TGTGCCAGCAGCCCCACCCGGACCCCTACCTACGAGCAGTACTTC. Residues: CASSPTRTPTYEQYF.

This chain's CDR3 is CASSLVEQETQYF. The CDR3 coding sequence is TGTGCCAGCAGTTTAGTCGAACAAGAGACCCAGTACTTC. The chain carries TRBV28 and TRBJ2-5; D is unclear. With 2 bases removed from V and 2 bases from J, the gap between germline ends came to 6 bases. Germline values: CDR1 MDHEN, CDR2 SYDVKM. The CDR3 contains 13 residues.

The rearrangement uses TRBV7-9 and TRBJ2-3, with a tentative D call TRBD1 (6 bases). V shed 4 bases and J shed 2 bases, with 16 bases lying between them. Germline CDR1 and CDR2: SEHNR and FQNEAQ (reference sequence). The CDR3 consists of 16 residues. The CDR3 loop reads CASSSGIRGNTDTQYF. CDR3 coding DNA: TGTGCCAGCAGCTCGGGAATAAGGGGGAACACAGATACGCAGTATTTT.

The CDR3 sequence: CASSFLAGTNEQFF. As DNA, the CDR3 is TGTGCCAGCAGCTTTCTAGCGGGGACTAATGAGCAGTTCTTC. The chain employs TRBV7-2 and TRBJ2-1, with 9 positions matching TRBD2. Trimming cost V 3 bases and J 7 bases; bases outside gene matches: 4. CDR3 length: 14 residues. Germline CDR1 SGHTA, CDR2 FQGNSA.

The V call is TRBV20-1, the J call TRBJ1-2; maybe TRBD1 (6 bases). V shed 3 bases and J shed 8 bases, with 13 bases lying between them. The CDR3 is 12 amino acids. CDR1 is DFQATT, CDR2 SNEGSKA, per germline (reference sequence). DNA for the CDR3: TGCAGTGCTAGCGGCAGGGGAGAGGGCTACACCTTC. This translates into CSASGRGEGYTF.